The source of this T cell receptor (beta chain) is a study of metastatic and nonmetastatic thyroid tumors. Study context: Repertoires from blood and tumor or nodule tissue of malignant and benign thyroid patients were compared. Overall study results and limits: Malignant tumors reportedly showed significantly higher TCR beta diversity than benign nodules in both blood and tumor.

Per the original methods: A distant-metastasis classifier for papillary thyroid cancer was built using CDR3 differences across clinicopathological groups. Via MiXCR, TCRdb re-called the PCR reads. These V and J calls rely on TCRdb rather than the paper's analysis. The data show more than 20,000 clones, 10% to 15% seen once. The CDR3 consists of 14 residues. Trimming shortened V by 6 bases and J by 1 base, and 12 bases separated the two germline ends. The germline CDR1 and CDR2 sequences are DFQATT and SNEGSKA (reference sequence). Nobody among the patients had been given any treatment before thyroid surgery. This clone is termed medium-sized. The antigen is not known.

V gene TRBV20-1 combines with J gene TRBJ2-2; D not certain. The TCR sequence derives from a female donor with papillary thyroid cancer or a benign thyroid nodule (not recorded which). Some clones in this sample may be carry-over from other donors' samples. The source material was blood. The CDR3 sequence is CSATSKMNTGELFF. The CDR3 DNA follows: TGCAGTGCCACCAGTAAAATGAACACCGGGGAGCTGTTTTTT.